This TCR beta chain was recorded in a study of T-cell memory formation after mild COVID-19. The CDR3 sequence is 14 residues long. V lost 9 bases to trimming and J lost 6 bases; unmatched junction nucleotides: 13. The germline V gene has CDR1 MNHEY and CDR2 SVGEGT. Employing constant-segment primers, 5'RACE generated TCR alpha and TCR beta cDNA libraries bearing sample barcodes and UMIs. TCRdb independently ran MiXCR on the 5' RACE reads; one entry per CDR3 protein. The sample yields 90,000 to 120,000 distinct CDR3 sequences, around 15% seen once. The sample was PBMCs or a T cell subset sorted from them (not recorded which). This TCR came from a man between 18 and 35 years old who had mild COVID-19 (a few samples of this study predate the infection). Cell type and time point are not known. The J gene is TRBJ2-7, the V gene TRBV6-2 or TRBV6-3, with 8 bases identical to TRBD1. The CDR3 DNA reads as TGTGCCAGTGGGCAGGACAGGGCATTCGCCGAGCAGTACGTC. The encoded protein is CASGQDRAFAEQYV.